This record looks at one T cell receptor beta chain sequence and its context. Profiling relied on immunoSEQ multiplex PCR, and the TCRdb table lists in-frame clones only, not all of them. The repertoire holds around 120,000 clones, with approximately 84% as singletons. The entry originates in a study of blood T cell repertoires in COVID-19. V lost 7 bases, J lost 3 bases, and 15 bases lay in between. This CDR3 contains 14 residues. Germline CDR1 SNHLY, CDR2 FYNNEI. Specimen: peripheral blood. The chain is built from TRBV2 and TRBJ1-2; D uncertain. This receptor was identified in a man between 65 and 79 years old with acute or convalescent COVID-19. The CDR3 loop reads CASIVAPEDYGYTF. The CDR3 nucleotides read TGTGCCAGCATAGTAGCCCCAGAGGACTATGGCTACACCTTC.